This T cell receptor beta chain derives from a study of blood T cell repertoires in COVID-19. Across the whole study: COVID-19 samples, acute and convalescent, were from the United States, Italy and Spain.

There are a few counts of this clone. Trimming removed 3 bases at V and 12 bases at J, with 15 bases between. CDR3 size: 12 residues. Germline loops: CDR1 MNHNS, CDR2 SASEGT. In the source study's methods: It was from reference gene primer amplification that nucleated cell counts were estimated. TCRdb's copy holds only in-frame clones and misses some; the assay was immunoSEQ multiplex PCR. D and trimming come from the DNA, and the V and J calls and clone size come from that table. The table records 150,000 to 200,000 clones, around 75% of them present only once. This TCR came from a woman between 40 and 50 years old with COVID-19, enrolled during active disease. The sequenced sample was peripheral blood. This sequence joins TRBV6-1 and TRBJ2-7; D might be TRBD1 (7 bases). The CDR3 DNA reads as TGTGCCAGCAGTGAGGAGGGGGACAGAAGGTACTTC. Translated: CASSEEGDRRYF.